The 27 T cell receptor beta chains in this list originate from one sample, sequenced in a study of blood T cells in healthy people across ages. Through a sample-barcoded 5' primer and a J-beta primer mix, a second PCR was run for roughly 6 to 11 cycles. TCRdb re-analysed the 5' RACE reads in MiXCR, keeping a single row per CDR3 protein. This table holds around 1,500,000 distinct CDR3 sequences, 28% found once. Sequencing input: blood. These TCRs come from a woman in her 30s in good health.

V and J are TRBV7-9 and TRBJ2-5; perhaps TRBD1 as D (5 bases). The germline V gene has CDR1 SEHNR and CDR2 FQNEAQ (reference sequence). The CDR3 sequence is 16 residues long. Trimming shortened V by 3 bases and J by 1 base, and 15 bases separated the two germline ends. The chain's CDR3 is CASSLGGAGVQETQYF. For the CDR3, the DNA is TGTGCCAGCAGCTTGGGTGGGGCCGGCGTCCAAGAGACCCAGTACTTC.

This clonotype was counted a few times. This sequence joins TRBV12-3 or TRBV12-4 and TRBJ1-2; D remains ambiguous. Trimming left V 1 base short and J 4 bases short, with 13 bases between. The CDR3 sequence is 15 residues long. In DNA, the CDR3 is TGTGCCAGCAGTTTAGGACAAGCACGCGGCTATGGCTACACCTTC. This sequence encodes CASSLGQARGYGYTF.

The CDR3 coding sequence is TGTGCCAGCAGTTCTCGACCCCGAGACGGCCGGCGAGGCGGCTACACCTTC. Translating gives CASSSRPRDGRRGGYTF. The J gene is TRBJ1-2, the V gene TRBV28, with D unresolved. This CDR3 region has 17 residues. Germline V lookup: CDR1 MDHEN, CDR2 SYDVKM. Trimming cost V 4 bases and J 8 bases, with 26 bases left between them.

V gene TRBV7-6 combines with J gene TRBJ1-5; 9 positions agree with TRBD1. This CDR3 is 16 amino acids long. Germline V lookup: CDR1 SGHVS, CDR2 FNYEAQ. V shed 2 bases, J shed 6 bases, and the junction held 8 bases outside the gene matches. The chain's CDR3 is CASSLRGGQGVQPQHF. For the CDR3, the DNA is TGTGCCAGCAGCTTAAGGGGGGGACAGGGTGTTCAGCCCCAGCATTTT.

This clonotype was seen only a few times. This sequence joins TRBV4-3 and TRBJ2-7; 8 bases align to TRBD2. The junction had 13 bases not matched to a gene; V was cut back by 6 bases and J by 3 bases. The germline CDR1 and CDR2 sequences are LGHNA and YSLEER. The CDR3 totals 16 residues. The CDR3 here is CASSQEIGTSFYEQYF. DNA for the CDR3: TGCGCCAGCAGTCAGGAGATCGGGACTAGTTTCTACGAGCAGTACTTC.

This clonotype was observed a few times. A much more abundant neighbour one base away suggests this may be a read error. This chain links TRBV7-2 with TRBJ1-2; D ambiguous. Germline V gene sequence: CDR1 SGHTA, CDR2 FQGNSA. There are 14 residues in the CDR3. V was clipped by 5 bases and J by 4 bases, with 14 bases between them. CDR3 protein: CASSREGDPYGYTF. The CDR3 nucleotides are TGTGCCAGCAGCCGAGAAGGAGACCCCTATGGCTACACCTTC. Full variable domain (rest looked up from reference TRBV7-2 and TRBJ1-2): GAGVSQSPSNKVTEKGKDVELRCDPISGHTALYWYRQSLGQGLEFLIYFQGNSAPDKSGLPSDRFSAERTGGSVSTLTIQRTQQEDSAVYLCASSREGDPYGYTFGSGTRLTVV.

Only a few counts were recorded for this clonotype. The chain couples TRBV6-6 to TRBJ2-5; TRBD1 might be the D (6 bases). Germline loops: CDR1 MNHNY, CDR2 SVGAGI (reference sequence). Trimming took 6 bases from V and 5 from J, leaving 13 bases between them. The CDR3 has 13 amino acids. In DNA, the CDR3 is TGTGCCAGCAGCTCCAACAGGGATGAGACCCAGTACTTC. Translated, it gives CASSSNRDETQYF.

In nucleotides, the CDR3 is TGTGCCACGAAAGGTAGCGGGAGGGGGAATGAGCAGTTCTTC. It specifies CATKGSGRGNEQFF. The rearrangement joins TRBV10-3 to TRBJ2-1, with 11 bases aligning to TRBD2. Germline CDR1 reads ENHRY; CDR2 reads SYGVKD. The CDR3 contains 14 residues. Trimming cost V 10 bases and J 7 bases; bases outside gene matches: 9.

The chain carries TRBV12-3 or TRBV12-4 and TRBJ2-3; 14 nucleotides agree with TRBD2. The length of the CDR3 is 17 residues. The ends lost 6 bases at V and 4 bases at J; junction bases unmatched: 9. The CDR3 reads CASSSGTSGGRADTQYF. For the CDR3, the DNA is TGTGCCAGCAGCTCCGGGACTAGCGGGGGTAGAGCAGATACGCAGTATTTT.

CDR3 nucleotides: TGTGCCAGCAGCAGACGGACTGACTACGAGCAGTACTTC. Translated: CASSRRTDYEQYF. The chain combines TRBV7-2 with TRBJ2-7; TRBD2 is a possible D gene (5 bases). The V gene lost 5 bases and the J gene lost 3 bases, with 11 bases spanning the gap. Per germline, CDR1 SGHTA and CDR2 FQGNSA. This CDR3 has 13 residues.

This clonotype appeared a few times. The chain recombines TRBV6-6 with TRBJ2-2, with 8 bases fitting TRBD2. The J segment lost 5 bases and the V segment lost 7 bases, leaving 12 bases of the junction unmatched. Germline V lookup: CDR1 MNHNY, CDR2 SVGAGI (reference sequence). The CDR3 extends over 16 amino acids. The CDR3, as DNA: TGTGCCAGCACTTCCTTTCGGGGGGGCGGAACCGGGGAGCTGTTTTTT. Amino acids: CASTSFRGGGTGELFF.

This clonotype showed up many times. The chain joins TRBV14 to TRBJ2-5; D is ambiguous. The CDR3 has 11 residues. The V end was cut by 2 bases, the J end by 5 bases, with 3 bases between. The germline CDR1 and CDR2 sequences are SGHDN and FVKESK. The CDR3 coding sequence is TGTGCCAGCAGCCAAATTGAGACCCAGTACTTC. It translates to CASSQIETQYF.

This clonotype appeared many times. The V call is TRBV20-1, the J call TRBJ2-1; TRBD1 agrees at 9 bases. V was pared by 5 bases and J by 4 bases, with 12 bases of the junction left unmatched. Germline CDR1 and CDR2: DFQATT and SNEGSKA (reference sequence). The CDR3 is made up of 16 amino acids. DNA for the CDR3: TGCAGTGCTGCACACTACCGGGACAGGGATTACAATGAGCAGTTCTTC. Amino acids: CSAAHYRDRDYNEQFF.

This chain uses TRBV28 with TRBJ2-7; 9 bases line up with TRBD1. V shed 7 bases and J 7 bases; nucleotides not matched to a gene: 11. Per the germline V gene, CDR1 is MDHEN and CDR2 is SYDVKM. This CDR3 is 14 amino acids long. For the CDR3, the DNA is TGTGCCAGCATAGCCGGGACAGGGTTGCGGGAGCAGTACTTC. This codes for CASIAGTGLREQYF.

The CDR3 DNA sequence: TGCGCCAGCAGCTTAGGCGGCGCTGGGGAGGGGACCCAGTACTTC. This gives the protein CASSLGGAGEGTQYF. The chain couples TRBV5-1 to TRBJ2-5; 7 bases line up with TRBD2. Looked up from germline, CDR1 is SGHRS and CDR2 is YFSETQ. With 2 bases clipped from V and 7 bases from J, the junction kept 11 bases outside the gene matches. This CDR3 contains 15 residues.

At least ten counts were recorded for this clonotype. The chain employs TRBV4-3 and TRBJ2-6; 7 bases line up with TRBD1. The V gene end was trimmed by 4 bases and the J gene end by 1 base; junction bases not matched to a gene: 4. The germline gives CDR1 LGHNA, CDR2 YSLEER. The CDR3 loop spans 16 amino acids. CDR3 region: CASSPQDRSGANVLTF. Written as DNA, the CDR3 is TGCGCCAGCAGCCCCCAGGACAGGTCTGGGGCCAACGTCCTGACTTTC.

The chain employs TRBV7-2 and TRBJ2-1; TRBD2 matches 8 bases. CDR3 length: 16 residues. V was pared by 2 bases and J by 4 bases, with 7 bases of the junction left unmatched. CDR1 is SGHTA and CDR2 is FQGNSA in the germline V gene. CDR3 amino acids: CASSLRSGGNYNEQFF. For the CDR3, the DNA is TGTGCCAGCAGCTTAAGATCGGGGGGGAATTACAATGAGCAGTTCTTC.

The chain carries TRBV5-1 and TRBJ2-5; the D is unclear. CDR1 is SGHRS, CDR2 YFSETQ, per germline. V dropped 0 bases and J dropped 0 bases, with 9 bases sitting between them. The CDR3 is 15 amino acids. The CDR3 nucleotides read TGCGCCAGCAGCTTGGTTTCGCGGAACCAAGAGACCCAGTACTTC. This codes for CASSLVSRNQETQYF.

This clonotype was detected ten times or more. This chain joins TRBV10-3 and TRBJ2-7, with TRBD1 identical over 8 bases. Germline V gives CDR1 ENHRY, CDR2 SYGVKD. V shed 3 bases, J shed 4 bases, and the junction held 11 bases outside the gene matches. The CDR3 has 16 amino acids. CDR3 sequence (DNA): TGTGCCATCAGTGAACCTGGACAGGGAGGTGGTTACGAGCAGTACTTC. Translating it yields CAISEPGQGGGYEQYF.

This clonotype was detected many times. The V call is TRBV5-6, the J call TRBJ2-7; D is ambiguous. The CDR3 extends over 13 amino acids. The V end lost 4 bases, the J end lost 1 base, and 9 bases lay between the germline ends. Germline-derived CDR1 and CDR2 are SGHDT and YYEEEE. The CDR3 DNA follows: TGTGCCAGCAGCCTGATGGAATCCTACGAGCAGTACTTC. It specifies CASSLMESYEQYF.

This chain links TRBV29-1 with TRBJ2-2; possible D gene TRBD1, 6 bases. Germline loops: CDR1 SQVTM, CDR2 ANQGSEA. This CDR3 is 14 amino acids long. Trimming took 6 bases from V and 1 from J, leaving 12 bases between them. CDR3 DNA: TGCAGCGTCCGGGACAACATGAACACCGGGGAGCTGTTTTTT. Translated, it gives CSVRDNMNTGELFF.

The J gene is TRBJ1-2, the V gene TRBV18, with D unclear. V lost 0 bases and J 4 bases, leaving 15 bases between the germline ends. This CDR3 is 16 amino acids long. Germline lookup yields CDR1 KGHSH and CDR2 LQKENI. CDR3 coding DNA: TGTGCCAGCTCACCACCGAAGGCCCCTCTTTCCTATGGCTACACCTTC. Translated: CASSPPKAPLSYGYTF.

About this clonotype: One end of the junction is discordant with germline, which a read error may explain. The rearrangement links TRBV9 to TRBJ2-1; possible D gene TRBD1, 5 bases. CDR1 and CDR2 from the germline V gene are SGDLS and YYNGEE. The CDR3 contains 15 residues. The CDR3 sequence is CASSVVGALYDEQFF. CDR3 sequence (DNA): TGTGCCAGCAGCGTAGTTGGGGCCCTCTACGATGAGCAGTTCTTC.

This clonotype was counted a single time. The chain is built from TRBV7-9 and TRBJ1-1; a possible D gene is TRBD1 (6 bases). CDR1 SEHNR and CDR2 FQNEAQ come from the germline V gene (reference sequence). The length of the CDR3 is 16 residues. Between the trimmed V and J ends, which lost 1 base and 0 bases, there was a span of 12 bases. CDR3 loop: CASSLGWGQLNTEAFF. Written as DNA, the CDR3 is TGTGCCAGCAGCTTAGGATGGGGGCAGTTGAACACTGAAGCTTTCTTT.

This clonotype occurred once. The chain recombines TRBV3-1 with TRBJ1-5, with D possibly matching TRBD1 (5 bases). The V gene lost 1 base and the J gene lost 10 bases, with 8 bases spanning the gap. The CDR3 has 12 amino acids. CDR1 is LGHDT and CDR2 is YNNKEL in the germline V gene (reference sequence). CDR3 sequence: CASSQGRGPQHF. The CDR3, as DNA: TGTGCCAGCAGCCAAGGAAGGGGACCCCAGCATTTT. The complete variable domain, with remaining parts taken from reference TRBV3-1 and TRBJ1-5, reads DTAVSQTPKYLVTQMGNDKSIKCEQNLGHDTMYWYKQDSKKFLKIMFSYNNKELIINETVPNRFSPKSPDKAHLNLHINSLELGDSAVYFCASSQGRGPQHFGDGTRLSIL.

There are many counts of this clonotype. In DNA, the CDR3 is TGTGCCACCAGCGAGGGAACCACAGATACGCAGTATTTT. This codes for CATSEGTTDTQYF. The rearrangement links TRBV15 to TRBJ2-3; D is perhaps TRBD2 (5 bases). This CDR3 has 13 residues. Germline CDR1 reads LNHNV; CDR2 reads YYDKDF (reference sequence). Trimming shortened V by 5 bases and J by 2 bases, and 8 bases separated the two germline ends.

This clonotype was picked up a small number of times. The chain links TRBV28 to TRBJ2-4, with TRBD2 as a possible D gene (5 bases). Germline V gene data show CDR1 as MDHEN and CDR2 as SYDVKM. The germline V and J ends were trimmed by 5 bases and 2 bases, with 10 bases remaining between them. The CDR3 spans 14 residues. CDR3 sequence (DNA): TGTGCCAGCAGTGAAGAGGGTCCCAAAAACATTCAGTACTTC. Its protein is CASSEEGPKNIQYF.